This is a list of T cell receptor beta chains from one sample in a study of T cell repertoires in cytomegalovirus infection. The antigens for these receptors are not known. MiXCR, run by TCRdb on the reads, gives a single entry per CDR3 protein. The table records around 300,000 distinct CDR3 sequences, roughly a fifth of them present only once. Sequencing was performed on cultured PBMCs, taken from culture after CMV antigen stimulation. The receptors here all came from a human donor in good health (CMV status not recorded). Some clones in this sample may be carry-over from other donors' samples. Both conserved end residues are part of each CDR3. D genes are given only for firm matches. Only part of the rows carry a size: once, few, many, or a class if the clone is expanded.

v_call	j_call	clone_size	d_call	cdr3_aa	cdr3_nt
TRBV7-2	TRBJ2-1	many	NA	CASSLVSGIYEQFF	TGTGCCAGCAGCTTAGTTTCAGGGATTTATGAGCAGTTCTTC
TRBV18	TRBJ1-1	few	NA	CASSPTLEASTEAFF	TGTGCCAGCTCACCTACTTTGGAGGCGAGCACTGAAGCTTTCTTT
TRBV27	TRBJ2-7	NA	TRBD2	CASSPGTSLGYEQYF	TGTGCCAGCAGTCCGGGGACTAGTTTAGGCTACGAGCAGTACTTC
TRBV19	TRBJ1-6	few	TRBD1	CASSDGQGAYSPLHF	TGTGCCAGTAGTGACGGACAGGGGGCATATTCACCCCTCCACTTT
TRBV2	TRBJ2-7	NA	NA	CASSGTGAYEQYF	TGTGCCAGCAGTGGGACGGGAGCCTACGAGCAGTACTTC
TRBV6-5	TRBJ1-2	NA	NA	CASSTPSGGYTF	TGTGCCAGCAGCACCCCTTCGGGCGGCTACACCTTC
TRBV29-1	TRBJ1-2	NA	TRBD1	CSAPPSGTGALGGGYTF	TGCAGCGCTCCCCCTTCCGGGACAGGGGCCTTAGGCGGTGGCTACACCTTC
TRBV6-2/TRBV6-3	TRBJ2-1	few	NA	CASSTDPSVPYNEQFF	TGTGCCAGCAGTACGGACCCCTCCGTCCCCTACAATGAGCAGTTCTTC
TRBV12-3/TRBV12-4	TRBJ2-3	NA	TRBD1	CASSRGQEPYTDTQYF	TGTGCCAGCAGTCGAGGACAGGAACCGTACACAGATACGCAGTATTTT
TRBV4-1	TRBJ1-2	NA	NA	CASSHRAHTF	TGCGCCAGCAGCCATCGGGCCCACACCTTC
TRBV24-1	TRBJ2-1	few	TRBD2	CATSDFAGATYNEQFF	TGTGCCACCAGTGATTTTGCGGGAGCCACCTACAATGAGCAGTTCTTC
TRBV5-4	TRBJ1-3	NA	TRBD1	CASSLEQGTGNTIYF	TGTGCCAGCAGCTTGGAACAGGGGACAGGAAACACCATATATTTT
TRBV19	TRBJ1-5	few	NA	CASRGGGQPQHF	TGTGCCAGCAGGGGCGGCGGGCAGCCCCAGCATTTT
TRBV20-1	TRBJ2-1	NA	TRBD2	CSATTPLLAGSYNEQFF	TGCAGTGCTACCACCCCACTACTAGCGGGAAGTTACAATGAGCAGTTCTTC
TRBV29-1	TRBJ1-1	few	TRBD1	CSVEEQGGTEAFF	TGCAGCGTTGAAGAACAGGGGGGTACTGAAGCTTTCTTT
TRBV7-2	TRBJ2-1	many	NA	CASSLPPGGRYNEQFF	TGTGCCAGCAGCTTACCTCCGGGGGGCCGATACAATGAGCAGTTCTTC